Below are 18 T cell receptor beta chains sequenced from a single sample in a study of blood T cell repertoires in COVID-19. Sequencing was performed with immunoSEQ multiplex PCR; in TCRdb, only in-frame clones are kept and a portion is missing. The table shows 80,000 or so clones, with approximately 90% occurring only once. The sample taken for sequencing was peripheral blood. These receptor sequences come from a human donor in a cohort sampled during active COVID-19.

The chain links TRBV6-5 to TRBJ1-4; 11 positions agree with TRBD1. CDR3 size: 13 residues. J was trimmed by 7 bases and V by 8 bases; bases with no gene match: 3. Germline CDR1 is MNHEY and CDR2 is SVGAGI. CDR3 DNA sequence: TGTGCCAGCGGACAGGGGGCGTTTGAAAAACTGTTTTTT. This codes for CASGQGAFEKLFF.

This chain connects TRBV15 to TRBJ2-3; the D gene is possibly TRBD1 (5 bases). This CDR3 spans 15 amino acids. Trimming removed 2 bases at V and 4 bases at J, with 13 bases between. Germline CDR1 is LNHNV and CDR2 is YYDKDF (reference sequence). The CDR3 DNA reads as TGTGCCACCAGCAGAACCAGGGAAATCCCAGATACGCAGTATTTT. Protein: CATSRTREIPDTQYF.

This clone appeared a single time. For the CDR3, the DNA is TGTGCCTGGAGTTCTGAGGAGATCCAGCCCCAGCATTTT. This sequence encodes CAWSSEEIQPQHF. This chain uses TRBV30 with TRBJ1-5; D is uncertain. The CDR3 is made up of 13 amino acids. With 2 bases removed from V and 7 bases from J, the gap between germline ends came to 12 bases. CDR1 and CDR2 (germline): GTSNPN, SVGIG (reference sequence).

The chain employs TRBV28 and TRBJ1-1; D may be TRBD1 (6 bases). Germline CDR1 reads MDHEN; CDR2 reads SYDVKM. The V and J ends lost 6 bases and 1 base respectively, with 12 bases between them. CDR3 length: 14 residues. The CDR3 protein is CASRLQGRNTEAFF. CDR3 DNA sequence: TGTGCCAGCAGATTACAGGGTAGGAACACTGAAGCTTTCTTT.

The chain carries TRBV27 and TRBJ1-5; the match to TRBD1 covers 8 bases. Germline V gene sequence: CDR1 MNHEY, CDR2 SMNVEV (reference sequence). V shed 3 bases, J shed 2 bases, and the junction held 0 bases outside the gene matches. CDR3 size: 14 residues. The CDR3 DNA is TGTGCCAGCAGTTTGGGACAGGGCAATCAGCCCCAGCATTTT. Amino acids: CASSLGQGNQPQHF.

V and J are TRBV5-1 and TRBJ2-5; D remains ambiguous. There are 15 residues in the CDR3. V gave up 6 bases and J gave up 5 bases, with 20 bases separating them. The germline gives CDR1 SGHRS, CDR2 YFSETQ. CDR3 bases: TGCGCCAGCACCCCGAGATCCAGCTTGGGCGAGACCCAGTACTTC. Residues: CASTPRSSLGETQYF.

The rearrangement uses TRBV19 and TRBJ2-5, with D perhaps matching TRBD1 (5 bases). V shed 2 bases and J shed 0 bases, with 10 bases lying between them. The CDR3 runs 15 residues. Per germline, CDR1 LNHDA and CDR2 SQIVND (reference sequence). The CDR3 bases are TGTGCCAGTAGTATAAATCAGGGTAACCAAGAGACCCAGTACTTC. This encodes CASSINQGNQETQYF. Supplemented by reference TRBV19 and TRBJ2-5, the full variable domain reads DGGITQSPKYLFRKEGQNVTLSCEQNLNHDAMYWYRQDPGQGLRLIYYSQIVNDFQKGDIAEGYSVSREKKESFPLTVTSAQKNPTAFYLCASSINQGNQETQYFGPGTRLLVL.

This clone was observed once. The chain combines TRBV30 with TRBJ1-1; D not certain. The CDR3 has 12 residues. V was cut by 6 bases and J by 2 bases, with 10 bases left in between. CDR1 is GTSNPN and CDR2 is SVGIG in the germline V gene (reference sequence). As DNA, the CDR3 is TGTGCCTGCAACTTTATAAACACTGAAGCTTTCTTT. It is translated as CACNFINTEAFF.

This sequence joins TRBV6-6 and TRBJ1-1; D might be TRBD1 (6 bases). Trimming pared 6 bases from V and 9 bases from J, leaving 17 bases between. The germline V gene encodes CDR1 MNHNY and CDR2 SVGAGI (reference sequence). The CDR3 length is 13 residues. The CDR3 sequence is CASRPGTTGKAFF. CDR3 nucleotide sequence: TGTGCCAGCAGACCCGGGACAACCGGAAAAGCTTTCTTT.

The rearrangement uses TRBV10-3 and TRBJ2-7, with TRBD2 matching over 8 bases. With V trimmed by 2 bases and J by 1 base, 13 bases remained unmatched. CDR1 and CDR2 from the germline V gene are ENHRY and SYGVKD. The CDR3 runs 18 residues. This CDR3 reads CAISEGPPTSGSSYEQYF. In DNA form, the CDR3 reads TGTGCCATCAGTGAGGGGCCCCCCACTAGCGGCAGTTCCTACGAGCAGTACTTC.

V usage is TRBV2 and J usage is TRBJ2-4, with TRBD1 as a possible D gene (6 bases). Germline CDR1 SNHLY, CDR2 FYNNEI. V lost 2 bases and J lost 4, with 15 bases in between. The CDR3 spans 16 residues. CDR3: CASSENRAEWKNIQYF. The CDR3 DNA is TGTGCCAGCAGTGAAAACAGGGCCGAGTGGAAAAACATTCAGTACTTC.

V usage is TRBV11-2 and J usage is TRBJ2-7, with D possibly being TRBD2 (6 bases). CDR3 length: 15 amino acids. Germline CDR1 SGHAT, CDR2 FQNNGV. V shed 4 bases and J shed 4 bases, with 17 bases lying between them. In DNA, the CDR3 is TGTGCCAGCAGCTCCATTACGGGGGTTCATTACGAGCAGTACTTC. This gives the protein CASSSITGVHYEQYF.

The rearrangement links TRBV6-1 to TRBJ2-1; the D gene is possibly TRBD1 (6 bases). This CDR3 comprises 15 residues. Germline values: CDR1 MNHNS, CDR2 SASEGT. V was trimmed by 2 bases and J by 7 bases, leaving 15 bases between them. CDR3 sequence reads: CASSETPRQGNEQFF. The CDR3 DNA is TGTGCCAGCAGTGAAACACCCCGCCAGGGGAATGAGCAGTTCTTC.

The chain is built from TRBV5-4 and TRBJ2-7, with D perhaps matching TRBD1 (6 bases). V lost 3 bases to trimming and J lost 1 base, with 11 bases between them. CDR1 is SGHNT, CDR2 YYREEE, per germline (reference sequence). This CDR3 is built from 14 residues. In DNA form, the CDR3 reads TGTGCCAGCAGCTCCGTTAGGGGGTCCTACGAGCAGTACTTC. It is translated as CASSSVRGSYEQYF.

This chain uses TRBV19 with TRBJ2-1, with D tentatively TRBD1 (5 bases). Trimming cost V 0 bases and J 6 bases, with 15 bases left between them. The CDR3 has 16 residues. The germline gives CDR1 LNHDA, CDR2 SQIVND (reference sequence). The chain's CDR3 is CASSIDSRVSVNEQFF. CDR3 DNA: TGTGCCAGTAGTATAGATTCCAGGGTGTCGGTCAATGAGCAGTTCTTC.

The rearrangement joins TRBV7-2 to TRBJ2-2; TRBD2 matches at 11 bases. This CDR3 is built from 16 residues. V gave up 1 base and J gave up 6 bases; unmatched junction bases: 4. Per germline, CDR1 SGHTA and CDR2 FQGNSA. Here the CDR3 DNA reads TGTGCCAGCAGCTTAGGGGGACTAGCGGTCCCCGGGGAGCTGTTTTTT. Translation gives CASSLGGLAVPGELFF.

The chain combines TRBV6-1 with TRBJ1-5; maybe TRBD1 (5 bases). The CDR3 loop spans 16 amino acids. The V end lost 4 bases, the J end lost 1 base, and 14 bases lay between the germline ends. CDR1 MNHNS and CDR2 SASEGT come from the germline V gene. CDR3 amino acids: CASSAQGPDSNQPQHF. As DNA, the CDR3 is TGTGCCAGCAGTGCTCAGGGTCCGGACAGCAATCAGCCCCAGCATTTT.

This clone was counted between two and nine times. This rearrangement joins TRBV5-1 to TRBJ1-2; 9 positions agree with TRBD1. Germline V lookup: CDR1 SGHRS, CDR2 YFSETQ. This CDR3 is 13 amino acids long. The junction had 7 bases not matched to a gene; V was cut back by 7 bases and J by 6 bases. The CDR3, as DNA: TGCGCCAGCGATCCGACAGGGGGAAATGGCTACACCTTC. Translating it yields CASDPTGGNGYTF. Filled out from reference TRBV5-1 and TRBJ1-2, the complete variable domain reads KAGVTQTPRYLIKTRGQQVTLSCSPISGHRSVSWYQQTPGQGLQFLFEYFSETQRNKGNFPGRFSGRQFSNSRSEMNVSTLELGDSALYLCASDPTGGNGYTFGSGTRLTVV.